This T cell receptor beta chain originates from a study of blood T cell repertoires in COVID-19. Background on the study: Acute and convalescent COVID-19 samples came from the United States, Italy and Spain. Nucleic acid was either cDNA or gDNA, and it came from T cells, B-cell-depleted T cells, or PBMCs.

In the original analysis: Amplification of reference gene primers provided the estimated nucleated cell counts. TCRdb's copy holds only in-frame clones and misses some; the assay was immunoSEQ multiplex PCR. V and J calls and clone size are as listed in that table; D and trimming were resolved from the DNA. The sample records around 70,000 clones, around 82% being singletons. This clone was observed a few times. This CDR3 is also generated by other DNA sequences in the sample. The germline V gene has CDR1 LGHDT and CDR2 YNNKEL (reference sequence). V shed 2 bases and J shed 7 bases, with 6 bases lying between them. The CDR3 is made up of 12 amino acids.

Sequenced: peripheral blood. The rearrangement links TRBV3-1 (or the pseudogene TRBV3-2) to TRBJ1-5; D gene unclear. This TCR was sampled from a human donor in a cohort sampled during active COVID-19. The CDR3 loop reads CASSQTGQPQHF. The CDR3 nucleotides are TGTGCCAGCAGCCAAACCGGGCAGCCCCAGCATTTT.